This T cell receptor beta chain derives from a study of CD8 T cells in Susac syndrome. Reverse transcription of 0.5 to 1 ug RNA was performed with random hexamers. Using its own MiXCR run on the immunoSEQ multiplex PCR reads, TCRdb lists one record per CDR3 protein. The table lists 130,000 to 150,000 distinct CDR3 sequences, approximately 95% of them singletons. This clonotype was recorded once. No antigen is known for it. General observations from the study: Only a relatively small number of individuals were included in the TCR sequencing and HLA analysis.

The CDR3 is made up of 13 amino acids. Germline CDR1 reads SQVTM; CDR2 reads ANQGSEA. Trimming took off 7 bases at V and 3 bases at J, with 16 bases between the two ends. The sequenced sample was CD8+ T cells from PBMCs. The chain employs TRBV29-1 and TRBJ2-7; perhaps TRBD2 as D (6 bases). The sequence derives from a human donor in good health. This CDR3 reads CSATIAENYEQYF. The CDR3 DNA sequence: TGCAGCGCAACAATAGCGGAGAACTACGAGCAGTACTTC.